Below, one TCR beta chain is given with its context. The record originates from a study of T cell repertoires in cytomegalovirus infection. The J segment lost 4 bases and the V segment lost 3 bases, leaving 7 bases of the junction unmatched. CDR1 SGHNT and CDR2 YYREEE come from the germline V gene (reference sequence). The CDR3 is 16 residues long. MiXCR, applied by TCRdb to the reads, yields one record per CDR3 protein. This table has about 140,000 distinct CDR3 sequences, about 6% appearing once. V is TRBV5-4 and J is TRBJ2-2, with TRBD1 identical over 9 bases. This sequence was found in a human donor in good health (CMV status not recorded). Some clones in this sample may be carry-over from other donors' samples. Sequenced material: PBMCs. CDR3 nucleotides: TGTGCCAGCAGCTGGACAGGGGCCGGGAGCACCGGGGAGCTGTTTTTT. This gives the protein CASSWTGAGSTGELFF.